Described below is a single TCR beta chain sequence and its context. This sample was taken from a study of blood T cell repertoires in COVID-19. Study summary: Spain, Italy and the United States supplied samples that represented acute and convalescent COVID-19. T cells, B-cell-depleted T cells, or PBMCs provided the cDNA or gDNA that served as material.

The data were produced by immunoSEQ multiplex PCR, yet TCRdb's version contains in-frame clones alone and is incomplete. Among about 310,000 clones listed, about 91% were seen once. Trimming stripped 0 bases from V and 1 base from J, with 14 bases between. The CDR3 is made up of 17 amino acids. Germline V gene data show CDR1 as SGHRS and CDR2 as YFSETQ. Clinical history reported by participants formed the basis on which cohorts were assigned. The specimen was PBMCs or T cells enriched from blood (not recorded which). The TCR sequence derives from a woman between 40 and 50 years old who had recovered from COVID-19. The chain joins TRBV5-1 to TRBJ1-3; D possibly corresponds to TRBD1 (6 bases). CDR3 residues: CASSLGAGVRSGNTIYF. CDR3 coding DNA: TGCGCCAGCAGCTTGGGTGCAGGGGTTAGGTCTGGAAACACCATATATTTT.